Listed here are 23 T cell receptor beta chains from one sample, sequenced in a study of blood T cells in healthy people across ages. Together with a sample-barcoded 5' primer, a J-beta primer mix was included in a second PCR lasting roughly 7 to 11 cycles. TCRdb itself ran the 5' RACE reads through MiXCR, one entry per CDR3 protein. This sample yields hundreds of thousands of distinct CDR3 sequences, of which over 45% are seen a single time; 51% belongs to the top ten. The sample taken for sequencing was blood. These receptors were collected from a man in his fifties or sixties in good health.

The chain recombines TRBV20-1 with TRBJ1-2, with TRBD1 matching 8 bases. Germline V lookup: CDR1 DFQATT, CDR2 SNEGSKA (reference sequence). With 3 bases clipped from V and 8 bases from J, the junction kept 17 bases outside the gene matches. The CDR3 is 16 amino acids. The CDR3 reads CSASPNRPDRVWGYTF. As DNA, the CDR3 is TGCAGTGCTAGTCCCAACCGGCCGGACAGGGTTTGGGGCTACACCTTC.

V usage is TRBV15 and J usage is TRBJ2-7; the D is unclear. The closer fit of TRBJ2-5 to the DNA end suggests the J call may be wrong. This CDR3 is built from 16 residues. Germline lookup yields CDR1 LNHNV and CDR2 YYDKDF (reference sequence). The CDR3 here is CATSRDFAVPRETQYF. The CDR3 DNA is TGTGCCACCAGCAGAGATTTCGCGGTCCCGAGGGAGACCCAGTACTTC.

The CDR3 here is CASSPLLPTGTREGYTF. For the CDR3, the DNA is TGTGCCAGCAGCCCCCTTTTGCCGACAGGGACCAGGGAAGGCTACACCTTC. The V gene is TRBV2, the J gene TRBJ1-2, with 7 bases lining up with TRBD1. This CDR3 spans 17 amino acids. The germline V gene encodes CDR1 SNHLY and CDR2 FYNNEI. V was clipped by 6 bases and J by 8 bases; unmatched bases: 21.

The chain links TRBV7-9 to TRBJ2-1; no firm D call. This CDR3 is 13 amino acids long. The germline CDR1 and CDR2 sequences are SEHNR and FQNEAQ (reference sequence). V lost 1 base and J 4 bases, leaving 5 bases between the germline ends. CDR3 bases: TGTGCCAGCAGCTTAGACACTTACAATGAGCAGTTCTTC. It is translated as CASSLDTYNEQFF.

The CDR3 DNA follows: TGCGCCAGCAGCCAAGGTTTGGGACGGCAAGAGACCCAGTACTTC. Amino acid sequence: CASSQGLGRQETQYF. The rearrangement links TRBV4-3 to TRBJ2-5; the D call may be TRBD1 or TRBD2 (5 bases each). This CDR3 region has 15 residues. V lost 1 base and J lost 2, with 11 bases in between. Germline V gene lookup returns CDR1 LGHNA and CDR2 YSLEER.

This chain uses TRBV6-1 with TRBJ1-2; TRBD1 is a possible D gene (5 bases). Germline assignment: CDR1 MNHNS and CDR2 SASEGT. V lost 3 bases, J lost 8 bases, and 19 bases lay in between. This CDR3 has 15 amino acids. The CDR3 bases are TGTGCCAGCAGTGACTTGATTGGGGTTCAGGGAGGCTACACCTTC. Protein product: CASSDLIGVQGGYTF.

The rearrangement uses TRBV20-1 and TRBJ2-3; 9 bases are a match to TRBD2. The J segment lost 5 bases and the V segment lost 3 bases, leaving 9 bases of the junction unmatched. Germline CDR1 is DFQATT and CDR2 is SNEGSKA (reference sequence). The CDR3 sequence is 15 residues long. The chain's CDR3 is CSASHSGRLGDTQYF. In DNA form, the CDR3 reads TGCAGTGCTAGTCACAGCGGGAGGCTGGGAGATACGCAGTATTTT.

The chain has TRBV27 and TRBJ2-7; TRBD1 agrees at 8 bases. CDR1 MNHEY and CDR2 SMNVEV come from the germline V gene (reference sequence). CDR3 length: 15 residues. V shed 5 bases, J shed 10 bases, and the junction held 16 bases outside the gene matches. CDR3 nucleotides: TGTGCCAGCAGTCCCGACAGGGGCCCTGGAGCGGCCCAGTACTTC. Its translation: CASSPDRGPGAAQYF.

In this sample, this clonotype turned up a few times. The rearrangement joins TRBV6-5 to TRBJ1-2, with D possibly matching TRBD1 (5 bases). The V and J ends lost 5 bases and 7 bases respectively, with 11 bases between them. The CDR3 is made up of 12 amino acids. Per the germline V gene, CDR1 is MNHEY and CDR2 is SVGAGI. CDR3 in amino acids: CASSRGTGGYTF. In DNA, the CDR3 is TGTGCCAGCAGTCGGGGGACGGGTGGCTACACCTTC.

This sequence joins TRBV2 and TRBJ2-5; 7 bases map to TRBD2. The CDR3 has 16 residues. From germline, CDR1 is SNHLY and CDR2 FYNNEI. V lost 0 bases and J lost 5; bases outside the gene matches: 9. The CDR3 DNA follows: TGTGCCAGCAGTGAAGCGCTTGGCGGGAGAGGGGAGACCCAGTACTTC. Encoded protein: CASSEALGGRGETQYF.

V usage is TRBV2 and J usage is TRBJ2-7; TRBD1 agrees at 8 bases. The trim removed 6 bases at V and 0 bases at J, leaving 7 bases unmatched. The CDR3 extends over 15 amino acids. The germline V gene encodes CDR1 SNHLY and CDR2 FYNNEI. The CDR3 region is CASRLQGVSSYEQYF. As DNA, the CDR3 is TGTGCCAGCAGGTTACAGGGGGTTAGCTCCTACGAGCAGTACTTC. Based on the CDR3 plus reference TRBV2 and TRBJ2-7, the full variable domain is EPEVTQTPSHQVTQMGQEVILRCVPISNHLYFYWYRQILGQKVEFLVSFYNNEISEKSEIFDDQFSVERPDGSNFTLKIRSTKLEDSAMYFCASRLQGVSSYEQYFGPGTRLTVT.

Concerning this clonotype: This sequence may be a read error, since a much larger clone differs from it by one base. The chain couples TRBV2 to TRBJ2-4; either TRBD1 or TRBD2 may fit D (5 bases each). There are 17 residues in the CDR3. Per the germline V gene, CDR1 is SNHLY and CDR2 is FYNNEI. V lost 6 bases to trimming and J lost 0 bases, with 18 bases between them. The CDR3: CASSHAGTSIAKNIQYF. The CDR3 DNA reads TGTGCCAGCAGCCACGCTGGGACGTCCATAGCCAAAAACATTCAGTACTTC.

This chain links TRBV20-1 with TRBJ2-5, with TRBD2 identical over 8 bases. The J segment lost 3 bases and the V segment lost 2 bases, leaving 2 bases of the junction unmatched. This CDR3 spans 13 amino acids. Germline lookup yields CDR1 DFQATT and CDR2 SNEGSKA (reference sequence). The DNA for the CDR3 is TGCAGTGCTAGATCACTAGCGGAAGAGACCCAGTACTTC. Residues: CSARSLAEETQYF.

This chain connects TRBV10-3 to TRBJ2-7, with a possible D match to TRBD2 (6 bases). TRBJ2-5 matches the DNA end more closely, so the J call is doubtful. This CDR3 has 18 residues. Germline lookup yields CDR1 ENHRY and CDR2 SYGVKD. The CDR3 loop reads CAISESDTPGLTKETQYF. The CDR3 nucleotides read TGTGCCATCAGTGAGTCCGATACTCCGGGACTCACAAAAGAGACCCAGTACTTC.

This clonotype showed up just a few times. The rearrangement uses TRBV24-1 and TRBJ2-1; weak D call: TRBD2 (6 bases). The germline V gene has CDR1 KGHDR and CDR2 SFDVKD. The CDR3 totals 15 residues. The V and J ends lost 3 bases and 7 bases respectively, with 15 bases between them. The CDR3 sequence is CATSDPSAGGNEQFF. In nucleotides, the CDR3 is TGTGCCACCAGTGATCCCTCAGCGGGCGGAAATGAGCAGTTCTTC.

This clonotype was seen more than once but under ten times. A much larger clone lies a single base off, so this may be a read error. V and J are TRBV20-1 and TRBJ2-7; D not certain. V was pared by 3 bases and J by 0 bases, with 9 bases between. Germline assignment: CDR1 DFQATT and CDR2 SNEGSKA (reference sequence). The CDR3 has 13 amino acids. This CDR3 reads CSASDTDSYEQYF. In DNA form, the CDR3 reads TGCAGTGCTAGTGACACGGACTCCTACGAGCAGTACTTC.

The V and J genes are TRBV6-1 and TRBJ1-2, with unresolved D. Deletions cut 6 bases from V and 0 bases from J, with 8 bases between. Germline V gene lookup returns CDR1 MNHNS and CDR2 SASEGT. The CDR3 spans 13 residues. The chain's CDR3 is CASRKSPNYGYTF. CDR3 bases: TGTGCCAGCAGAAAAAGCCCTAACTATGGCTACACCTTC.

This rearrangement joins TRBV29-1 to TRBJ2-3; TRBD1 or TRBD2 may be the D gene (5 bases each). Germline values: CDR1 SQVTM, CDR2 ANQGSEA. The V end lost 3 bases, the J end lost 2 bases, and 9 bases lay between the germline ends. There are 13 residues in the CDR3. The CDR3 DNA reads TGCAGCGTTGATGGGGGAATCACAGATACGCAGTATTTT. Translating gives CSVDGGITDTQYF.

V gene TRBV20-1 combines with J gene TRBJ2-3, with a tentative D call TRBD1 (5 bases). V was clipped by 4 bases and J by 0 bases, with 11 bases between them. This CDR3 comprises 14 residues. The V gene's germline CDR1 is DFQATT and CDR2 SNEGSKA (reference sequence). CDR3 nucleotide sequence: TGCAGTGCTAACCGGAGACAGAGCACAGATACGCAGTATTTT. Its protein is CSANRRQSTDTQYF.

The rearrangement links TRBV5-5 to TRBJ2-4; 9 nucleotides line up with TRBD1. The J segment lost 8 bases and the V segment lost 4 bases, leaving 7 bases of the junction unmatched. The germline gives CDR1 SGHKS, CDR2 YYEKEE (reference sequence). The CDR3 totals 14 residues. CDR3 nucleotides: TGTGCCAGCAGCACCGGACAGGGGAGGTACATTCAGTACTTC. It yields the protein CASSTGQGRYIQYF.

V and J are TRBV20-1 and TRBJ2-5; D not certain. V lost 0 bases, J lost 0 bases, and 17 bases lay in between. The germline V gene has CDR1 DFQATT and CDR2 SNEGSKA (reference sequence). The CDR3 is 17 residues long. The CDR3 loop reads CSARDVVEHLYQETQYF. The CDR3 nucleotides are TGCAGTGCTAGAGATGTGGTGGAGCACTTGTACCAAGAGACCCAGTACTTC.

At least ten counts were recorded for this clonotype. This sequence joins TRBV5-1 and TRBJ2-1; 10 positions agree with TRBD2. This CDR3 has 16 residues. CDR1 SGHRS and CDR2 YFSETQ come from the germline V gene. V was pared by 2 bases and J by 4 bases, with 6 bases of the junction left unmatched. Here the CDR3 DNA reads TGCGCCAGCAGCTTATTAGCGGGAGGAGGTTACAATGAGCAGTTCTTC. Its protein product is CASSLLAGGGYNEQFF.

In this sample, this clonotype turned up a few times. The V gene is TRBV7-2, the J gene TRBJ2-5; TRBD1 might be the D (5 bases). Per germline, CDR1 SGHTA and CDR2 FQGNSA. Trimming removed 1 base from V and 5 bases from J, with 8 bases in between. The CDR3 contains 13 residues. CDR3 coding DNA: TGTGCCAGCAGCTTAGGACAGAGGGAGACCCAGTACTTC. This gives the protein CASSLGQRETQYF.